Listed here are 27 T cell receptor beta chains from one sample, sequenced in a study of post-analysis software for immune sequencing data. Whole-study results and caveats: Included in a set of about five TRBV segments more frequent in patients than controls were TRBV5-6, TRBV5-1 and TRBV20-1.

The authors incorporated unique molecular identifiers into the TCR beta cDNA libraries. TCRdb re-analysed the PCR reads in MiXCR, keeping a single row per CDR3 protein. The data contain about 770,000 distinct CDR3 sequences, about half of them singletons. The antigens these receptors bind are not known. The sample consisted of blood. These receptors were collected from a girl aged 10 to 17 with multiple sclerosis.

The gene calls are TRBV9 and TRBJ2-1; 11 bases match TRBD2. V lost 4 bases to trimming and J lost 2 bases; unmatched junction nucleotides: 2. Germline V gene lookup returns CDR1 SGDLS and CDR2 YYNGEE. CDR3 length: 15 amino acids. The DNA for the CDR3 is TGTGCCAGCAGCATAGCGGGAGGGACCTACAATGAGCAGTTCTTC. Its translation is CASSIAGGTYNEQFF.

The chain combines TRBV24-1 with TRBJ2-1; 7 positions agree with TRBD2. V shed 5 bases, J shed 1 base, and the junction held 4 bases outside the gene matches. Germline CDR1 reads KGHDR; CDR2 reads SFDVKD. This CDR3 has 15 residues. CDR3 region: CATSGEGLSYNEQFF. The CDR3 DNA reads as TGTGCCACCAGTGGGGAGGGACTATCCTACAATGAGCAGTTCTTC.

The chain is built from TRBV12-3 or TRBV12-4 and TRBJ2-7, with 11 positions matching TRBD2. The J segment lost 4 bases and the V segment lost 5 bases, leaving 4 bases of the junction unmatched. The CDR3 has 14 amino acids. The CDR3 region has the DNA TGTGCCAGCAGTCTACTAGCGGGAGAATACGAGCAGTACTTC. As protein: CASSLLAGEYEQYF.

This sequence joins TRBV5-5 and TRBJ2-1; the match to TRBD2 covers 7 bases. There are 16 residues in the CDR3. The V gene's germline CDR1 is SGHKS and CDR2 YYEKEE (reference sequence). After removal of 6 bases from V and 2 bases from J, the junction contained 11 bases not matched to a gene. The CDR3 protein is CASTSRVAGPYNEQFF. The DNA for the CDR3 is TGTGCCAGCACCTCGAGGGTAGCGGGCCCCTACAATGAGCAGTTCTTC.

This clonotype was seen a single time. V is TRBV7-8 and J is TRBJ2-7; 9 nucleotides match TRBD1. V was pared by 3 bases and J by 5 bases, with 8 bases of the junction left unmatched. This CDR3 is built from 15 residues. The V gene's germline CDR1 is SGHVS and CDR2 FQNEAQ. In DNA, the CDR3 is TGTGCCAGCAGCTTCGGGACAGGGAAGGTCGACGAGCAGTACTTC. As protein: CASSFGTGKVDEQYF.

This chain uses TRBV7-9 with TRBJ2-3; a possible D gene is TRBD2 (5 bases). This CDR3 spans 14 amino acids. V shed 5 bases and J shed 2 bases, with 11 bases lying between them. Germline CDR1 SEHNR, CDR2 FQNEAQ (reference sequence). CDR3 bases: TGTGCCAGCAGCCCCAGCGGATACACAGATACGCAGTATTTT. Translation gives CASSPSGYTDTQYF.

This clonotype was counted only a few times. The chain recombines TRBV5-1 with TRBJ2-1; tentative D call: TRBD2 (6 bases). Trimming pared 3 bases from V and 9 bases from J, leaving 10 bases between. CDR1 is SGHRS, CDR2 YFSETQ, per germline. This CDR3 is built from 12 residues. CDR3 coding DNA: TGCGCCAGCAGCTGGCGGGATAGTGAGCAGTTCTTC. Encoded protein: CASSWRDSEQFF.

This clonotype came up a few times. V usage is TRBV28 and J usage is TRBJ2-3; D gene unclear. Germline values: CDR1 MDHEN, CDR2 SYDVKM. CDR3 length: 15 amino acids. Trimming cost V 5 bases and J 5 bases, with 17 bases left between them. Here the CDR3 DNA reads TGTGCCAGCAGTCCCCGCCAGCGTGGTAAAGATACGCAGTATTTT. It is translated as CASSPRQRGKDTQYF.

A word on this clonotype: This may be a read error: a much more frequent sequence differs by one nucleotide. The chain links TRBV20-1 to TRBJ2-3; D is possibly TRBD1 or TRBD2 (6 bases each). The length of the CDR3 is 13 residues. V was cut by 5 bases and J by 14 bases, with 23 bases left in between. Per germline, CDR1 DFQATT and CDR2 SNEGSKA (reference sequence). As DNA, the CDR3 is TGCAGTGCTGCGGGAACAGGGATAGAAAAACTGTATTTT. Its protein product is CSAAGTGIEKLYF.

The chain employs TRBV6-2 or TRBV6-3 and TRBJ2-5; D might be TRBD2 (5 bases). V was cut by 4 bases and J by 4 bases, with 16 bases left in between. The CDR3 spans 15 residues. Germline CDR1 is MNHEY and CDR2 is SVGEGT. CDR3 sequence (DNA): TGTGCCAGCAGTTCCGGCGGGTTCGGAGGAGAGACCCAGTACTTC. Translated: CASSSGGFGGETQYF.

There are many counts of this clonotype. J is TRBJ2-5 and V is TRBV10-3; 13 bases align to TRBD2. CDR1 is ENHRY, CDR2 SYGVKD, per germline. CDR3 length equals 19 residues. With 1 base clipped from V and 5 bases from J, the junction kept 13 bases outside the gene matches. CDR3 loop: CAISEFLRTSGRSSETQYF. As DNA, the CDR3 is TGTGCCATCAGTGAGTTCCTGAGGACTAGCGGGAGATCCTCTGAGACCCAGTACTTC.

In this sample, this clonotype turned up once. The chain is built from TRBV20-1 and TRBJ1-2; possibly TRBD1 for D (5 bases). Trimming stripped 3 bases from V and 3 bases from J, with 17 bases between. The CDR3 covers 15 residues. Germline CDR1 reads DFQATT; CDR2 reads SNEGSKA (reference sequence). CDR3 amino acids: CSASLGTIPDYGYTF. CDR3 nucleotide sequence: TGCAGTGCTAGCCTCGGGACCATACCCGACTATGGCTACACCTTC.

This clonotype appeared a few times. The gene calls are TRBV12-3 or TRBV12-4 and TRBJ1-1; TRBD1 aligns across 10 bases. The ends lost 4 bases at V and 2 bases at J; junction bases unmatched: 10. This CDR3 comprises 17 residues. CDR3 residues: CASSSRQGAPSNTEAFF. CDR3 coding DNA: TGTGCCAGCAGTTCCCGACAGGGGGCCCCGTCCAACACTGAAGCTTTCTTT.

This clonotype was seen only once. The rearrangement uses TRBV11-2 and TRBJ2-1; TRBD1 agrees at 7 bases. J gave up 3 bases and V 4 bases, and 9 bases lay outside the gene matches. CDR1 and CDR2 (germline): SGHAT, FQNNGV. The CDR3 contains 16 residues. CDR3 region: CASSSTGARGYNEQFF. The CDR3 DNA is TGTGCCAGCAGCTCTACAGGGGCCAGGGGCTACAATGAGCAGTTCTTC. The variable domain in full, with the rest retrieved from reference TRBV11-2 and TRBJ2-1, is EAGVAQSPRYKIIEKRQSVAFWCNPISGHATLYWYQQILGQGPKLLIQFQNNGVVDDSQLPKDRFSAERLKGVDSTLKIQPAKLEDSAVYLCASSSTGARGYNEQFFGPGTRLTVL.

The CDR3 loop is CSGVRAGDEQFF. DNA for the CDR3: TGCAGCGGTGTTAGGGCAGGGGATGAGCAGTTCTTC. The gene calls are TRBV29-1 and TRBJ2-1, with a tentative D call TRBD1 (6 bases). This CDR3 comprises 12 residues. Trimming removed 7 bases from V and 8 bases from J, with 15 bases in between. Germline V lookup: CDR1 SQVTM, CDR2 ANQGSEA.

The gene calls are TRBV4-1 and TRBJ2-7; 8 positions match TRBD1. The J call is uncertain, as TRBJ2-5 better fits the DNA end. The CDR3 consists of 16 residues. The V gene's germline CDR1 is MGHRA and CDR2 YSYEKL. CDR3 loop: CASSQEDGTGFETQYF. The CDR3 DNA reads TGCGCCAGCAGCCAAGAGGACGGGACAGGATTTGAGACCCAGTACTTC.

The V gene is TRBV20-1, the J gene TRBJ2-1; tentative D call: TRBD2 (5 bases). CDR3 length: 13 residues. Germline V gene lookup returns CDR1 DFQATT and CDR2 SNEGSKA (reference sequence). V was cut by 3 bases and J by 6 bases, with 12 bases left in between. CDR3 loop: CSARPLGSNEQFF. CDR3 sequence (DNA): TGCAGTGCTAGGCCACTAGGAAGCAATGAGCAGTTCTTC.

A word on this clonotype: The junction differs from germline at one of its ends, possibly a read error. This chain uses TRBV6-6 with TRBJ2-3, with 12 bases aligning to TRBD2. Per germline, CDR1 MNHNY and CDR2 SVGAGI (reference sequence). The CDR3 contains 16 residues. CDR3 sequence (DNA): TGTACCAGCAGTTTACGACTAGCGGGAGTGGTAGATACGCAGTATTTT. As protein: CTSSLRLAGVVDTQYF.

The genes are TRBV11-3 and TRBJ2-5, with a possible D match to TRBD1 (7 bases). This CDR3 contains 15 residues. V gave up 1 base and J gave up 11 bases, with 20 bases separating them. The V gene's germline CDR1 is SGHNT and CDR2 YENEEA. The CDR3 loop reads CASSLGSGQVGEQYF. The DNA for the CDR3 is TGTGCCAGCAGCTTAGGTAGCGGACAGGTGGGAGAGCAGTACTTC.

The chain is built from TRBV24-1 and TRBJ2-7, with 8 bases matching TRBD1. The CDR3 length is 15 residues. J gave up 5 bases and V 4 bases, and 9 bases lay outside the gene matches. In germline, CDR1 is KGHDR, CDR2 SFDVKD. The CDR3 bases are TGTGCCACCAGTGACCCAAGACAGGGGAGCCACGAGCAGTACTTC. Its protein product is CATSDPRQGSHEQYF.

This clonotype was detected only a few times. The chain is built from TRBV7-2 and TRBJ2-7; D remains ambiguous. This CDR3 region has 11 residues. V lost 4 bases and J 7 bases, leaving 8 bases between the germline ends. Germline V CDR1 and CDR2: SGHTA, FQGNSA. The CDR3 DNA sequence: TGTGCCAGCAGCTCCTCTGAGGAGCAGTACTTC. Amino acid sequence: CASSSSEEQYF. Full variable domain (missing parts from reference TRBV7-2 and TRBJ2-7): GAGVSQSPSNKVTEKGKDVELRCDPISGHTALYWYRQSLGQGLEFLIYFQGNSAPDKSGLPSDRFSAERTGGSVSTLTIQRTQQEDSAVYLCASSSSEEQYFGPGTRLTVT.

The chain joins TRBV11-2 to TRBJ2-3; 7 bases match TRBD1. The germline gives CDR1 SGHAT, CDR2 FQNNGV. V was pared by 3 bases and J by 0 bases, with 6 bases of the junction left unmatched. This CDR3 is built from 16 residues. The CDR3 region has the DNA TGTGCCAGCAGCTTTAGGGACAGAGCTAGCACAGATACGCAGTATTTT. Protein: CASSFRDRASTDTQYF. The variable domain in full, completed from reference TRBV11-2 and TRBJ2-3, reads EAGVAQSPRYKIIEKRQSVAFWCNPISGHATLYWYQQILGQGPKLLIQFQNNGVVDDSQLPKDRFSAERLKGVDSTLKIQPAKLEDSAVYLCASSFRDRASTDTQYFGPGTRLTVL.

The chain uses TRBV6-6 and TRBJ2-2, with 9 nucleotides matching TRBD2. CDR1 is MNHNY and CDR2 is SVGAGI in the germline V gene (reference sequence). CDR3 length: 14 residues. Losses at the gene ends were 6 bases for V and 6 bases for J; bases not matched to a gene: 5. As DNA, the CDR3 is TGTGCCAGCAGAGACGCGGGGGGGGCCGGGGAGCTGTTTTTT. This gives the protein CASRDAGGAGELFF.

J is TRBJ2-7 and V is TRBV6-2 or TRBV6-3; D is undetermined. Germline lookup yields CDR1 MNHEY and CDR2 SVGEGT. CDR3 length equals 16 residues. Trimming cost V 6 bases and J 0 bases, with 18 bases left between them. The CDR3 DNA reads as TGTGCCAGCAGGACCCTTCTTGGACGGAACTCCTACGAGCAGTACTTC. Amino acids: CASRTLLGRNSYEQYF.

The chain recombines TRBV11-1 with TRBJ2-3; D not resolved. The germline V and J ends were trimmed by 2 bases and 2 bases, with 14 bases remaining between them. Germline loops: CDR1 SGHAT, CDR2 FQDESV (reference sequence). The CDR3 contains 16 residues. The CDR3 reads CASSLTVGSPTDTQYF. The CDR3 coding sequence is TGTGCCAGCAGCTTAACCGTGGGGTCACCCACAGATACGCAGTATTTT.

This clonotype was detected only once. CDR3 region: CAISDPRQGAFAYEQYF. Here the CDR3 DNA reads TGTGCCATCAGTGACCCCCGACAGGGGGCGTTCGCCTACGAGCAGTACTTC. The genes are TRBV10-3 and TRBJ2-7; 10 nucleotides line up with TRBD1. The CDR3 consists of 17 residues. Germline CDR1 ENHRY, CDR2 SYGVKD. Germline trimming cut 3 bases from V and 2 bases from J; bases unmatched to any gene: 10.

This chain uses TRBV15 with TRBJ1-1, with a weak D call TRBD1 (5 bases). The V end was cut by 0 bases, the J end by 7 bases, with 12 bases between. The CDR3 length is 14 residues. CDR1 and CDR2 from the germline V gene are LNHNV and YYDKDF (reference sequence). The CDR3 nucleotides are TGTGCCACCAGCAGAGATCGGGGCGCAGGTGAAGCTTTCTTT. Its translation: CATSRDRGAGEAFF.